The sequence of this T cell receptor (beta chain) was determined in a study of T cells after yellow fever vaccination. For the study at large: Preparing low-cell-number fractions relied on SMART-Seq v4 Ultra Low Input. Study-wide results and caveats: The booster response re-showed most primary clones: around 97% CD4, 88% CD8. Researchers cautioned that FACS-sorted repertoires could harbor abundant clonotypes contaminating from the bulk population.

This CDR3 is 13 amino acids long. Germline CDR1 LNHNV, CDR2 YYDKDF (reference sequence). The germline V and J ends were trimmed by 3 bases and 5 bases, with 9 bases remaining between them. This clonotype was counted only a few times. Its antigen is as yet unknown. 5'RACE template switching added a universal primer site and UMIs to TCR cDNA. MiXCR, applied by TCRdb to the 5' RACE reads, yields one record per CDR3 protein. The sample shows 300,000 to 350,000 distinct CDR3 sequences, 7% to 10% of them seen only once. The source was PBMCs, collected approximately 40 days after the first yellow fever vaccination. This sequence joins TRBV15 and TRBJ2-3; D is uncertain. The sequence was obtained from a man in his late teens or twenties who received the YFV17D yellow fever vaccine. The CDR3 coding sequence is TGTGCCACCAGCAGTCCACCGGGAGATACGCAGTATTTT. Translation gives CATSSPPGDTQYF.